This T cell receptor (beta chain) was recorded in a study of a mutant IDH1 vaccine in newly diagnosed glioma. Assay used: immunoSEQ multiplex PCR; TCRdb lists only in-frame clones, some missing. The sample has tens of thousands of clones, around 74% seen once; the top ten hold approximately 5.3%. This CDR3 has 15 residues. Germline-derived CDR1 and CDR2 are SEHNR and FQNEAQ (reference sequence). V was cut by 5 bases and J by 3 bases, with 17 bases left in between. Points on this clone: Its antigen is not identified.

The time point is: week 23, last vaccination. A single vaccine dose contained 300 ug of mutant IDH1 20-mer peptide, and topical imiquimod was used with it. The chain is built from TRBV7-9 and TRBJ2-7; D is possibly TRBD1 (7 bases). This sequence was found in a man aged 45-65 years with glioma. The starting material was PBMCs, obtained from a glioma patient whose treatment included an IDH1 peptide vaccine. CDR3 in DNA: TGTGCCAGCAGCCCCTCCCAGGGGGGCGTCTACGAGCAGTACTTC. Translating gives CASSPSQGGVYEQYF.